A single sample gave rise to the 16 T cell receptor beta chains below, sequenced in a study of human CD8 memory T cell subsets. By UMI-labeled 5' RACE, the TCR beta libraries were made. TCRdb reprocessed the 5' RACE reads; each CDR3 protein has one entry and no DNA is given. This sample's table reports several thousand distinct CDR3 sequences. The sequenced sample was CD8+ T cells from PBMCs. The receptors were sampled from a human donor in good health.

The V and J genes are TRBV3-1 and TRBJ1-1. Germline V CDR1 and CDR2: LGHDT, YNNKEL (reference sequence). The CDR3 totals 14 residues. CDR3 sequence: CASSQARGGTEAFF.

The V and J genes are TRBV29-1 and TRBJ2-3. CDR1 and CDR2 (germline): SQVTM, ANQGSEA. This CDR3 has 11 amino acids. CDR3 in amino acids: CSSREPDTQYF.

The V and J genes are TRBV4-1 and TRBJ2-1; the D gene TCRdb calls, TRBD1, cannot be checked with no DNA. This CDR3 region has 15 residues. Per germline, CDR1 MGHRA and CDR2 YSYEKL. The CDR3 reads CASSQDRGRTDEQFF.

The chain couples TRBV5-1 to TRBJ1-2; there is no DNA to check the TCRdb D call of TRBD1. CDR1 is SGHRS and CDR2 is YFSETQ in the germline V gene. CDR3 length equals 14 residues. The CDR3 here is CASSLQGADYGYTF.

By frequency, this clonotype is medium-sized (0.01 to 0.1%). The chain joins TRBV6-5 to TRBJ2-7; TCRdb's assignment of TRBD1 cannot be checked, as there is no DNA. The CDR3 covers 16 residues. CDR1 and CDR2 (germline): MNHEY, SVGAGI. This chain's CDR3 is CASRIRDRGYFYEQYF.

The chain uses TRBV18 and TRBJ2-5; without DNA, the TCRdb call of TRBD1 cannot be checked. The germline gives CDR1 KGHSH, CDR2 LQKENI. The CDR3 has 14 residues. The CDR3 sequence is CASSGTGPQETQYF.

The chain has TRBV2 and TRBJ2-7. There are 14 residues in the CDR3. From germline, CDR1 is SNHLY and CDR2 FYNNEI. Here the CDR3 reads CASSETWGNYEQYF.

V gene TRBV12-3 or TRBV12-4 combines with J gene TRBJ2-7; TCRdb reports TRBD1, a call that lacks DNA to check it against. The CDR3 covers 14 residues. The CDR3 region is CASSFAQGAHEQYF.

This chain connects TRBV4-1 to TRBJ2-3; TCRdb gives TRBD2 as the D gene, but with no DNA this cannot be confirmed. Germline V gives CDR1 MGHRA, CDR2 YSYEKL. The CDR3 has 18 residues. This CDR3 is CASSHGLEERQGTDTQYF.

The chain links TRBV6-6 to TRBJ2-2; TCRdb's D call, TRBD2, is unchecked because there is no DNA. This CDR3 is built from 14 residues. Germline lookup yields CDR1 MNHNY and CDR2 SVGAGI (reference sequence). CDR3 sequence: CASTSVGGPGELFF.

The V call is TRBV10-3, the J call TRBJ2-7; TCRdb's D gene call, TRBD1, goes unchecked for lack of DNA. Germline V gene lookup returns CDR1 ENHRY and CDR2 SYGVKD. The CDR3 is 14 residues long. CDR3 sequence: CAISGGDGSYEQYF.

The chain recombines TRBV12-3 or TRBV12-4 with TRBJ2-2; the D gene TCRdb calls, TRBD1, cannot be checked with no DNA. CDR3 length: 15 amino acids. CDR3 amino acids: CASRQRTGGSGELFF.

The J gene is TRBJ2-7, the V gene TRBV7-9; TCRdb's D call, TRBD2, is unchecked because there is no DNA. Per germline, CDR1 SEHNR and CDR2 FQNEAQ (reference sequence). There are 12 residues in the CDR3. CDR3 sequence reads: CASSLGEHEQYF. Looking up the rest from reference TRBV7-9 and TRBJ2-7 gives the full variable domain: DTGVSQNPRHKITKRGQNVTFRCDPISEHNRLYWYRQTLGQGPEFLTYFQNEAQLEKSRLLSDRFSAERPKGSFSTLEIQRTEQGDSAMYLCASSLGEHEQYFGPGTRLTVT.

This rearrangement joins TRBV7-9 to TRBJ2-1. Per germline, CDR1 SEHNR and CDR2 FQNEAQ (reference sequence). CDR3 size: 15 residues. The CDR3: CASSLEGNSYNEQFF.

The chain couples TRBV5-1 to TRBJ2-1; TCRdb selects TRBD2, and the lack of DNA leaves this call unchecked. The CDR3 spans 12 residues. The germline gives CDR1 SGHRS, CDR2 YFSETQ. The CDR3 here is CASSLSAGEQFF.

The rearrangement links TRBV6-5 to TRBJ2-7; the TRBD1 assignment by TCRdb is unverifiable without DNA. There are 13 residues in the CDR3. Germline CDR1 reads MNHEY; CDR2 reads SVGAGI. The CDR3: CASSSQGAHEQYF.